The rows below give T cell receptor beta chains drawn from one sample of a study of T cells in Graves' hyperthyroidism and ophthalmopathy. Each CDR3 protein is one row after TCRdb ran MiXCR on the multiplex PCR reads. Altogether more than 300,000 distinct CDR3 sequences are present, roughly 17% being singletons, with the ten largest covering almost 35%. The sample consisted of blood. The origin of the receptors is a woman in her 30s with Graves' hyperthyroidism that later progressed to Graves' ophthalmopathy. Each CDR3 is given without its conserved first and last residue. Each record gives: V gene, J gene, clone size, CDR3 protein. Clone size appears in some rows only: once, few, many, or a class for an expanded clone.

TRBV10-3	TRBJ2-1	NA	AISERGNNEQF
TRBV27	TRBJ2-1	many	ASSSDRDRNEQF
TRBV28	TRBJ1-1	many	ASSLAGAGNTEAF
TRBV2	TRBJ2-7	NA	ASSERLAGAGYEQY
TRBV5-1	TRBJ2-5	once	ASSLGVAQPKETQY
TRBV19	TRBJ1-2	NA	ASSNRQAGYT
TRBV28	TRBJ1-4	many	ASSLDRADEKLF
TRBV2	TRBJ1-1	NA	ASSDDRANTEAF
TRBV4-3	TRBJ2-3	NA	ASSQDNSGADTQY
TRBV2	TRBJ1-1	few	ARPSGSVNTEAF
TRBV29-1	TRBJ2-5	many	SVVPSGRGETQY
TRBV20-1	TRBJ2-3	NA	SVDRDPDTQY
TRBV11-2	TRBJ1-2	many	ASSVTAGANYGYT
TRBV20-1	TRBJ2-7	few	SARGTGIISYEQY
TRBV7-6	TRBJ2-2	many	ASSPGLEGITGELF
TRBV5-1	TRBJ2-1	NA	ASSLKRNEQF
TRBV12-5	TRBJ2-1	NA	ASGLDPRFTGEQF
TRBV20-1	TRBJ2-3	many	SASPRVGDTQY
TRBV6-1	TRBJ2-1	few	ASSWLAGGNNEQF
TRBV5-1	TRBJ2-4	few	ASSPGTAPKNIQY
TRBV20-1	TRBJ1-2	NA	SALTGVQGYT
TRBV7-2	TRBJ1-3	NA	ASSLDRGRGNTIY
TRBV3-1	TRBJ2-1	few	ASSQLQGNEQF
TRBV6-1	TRBJ1-1	NA	ASSPGGVLIAEAF
TRBV19	TRBJ1-1	many	ASRNGDRFMNTEAF
TRBV5-1	TRBJ2-1	many	ASSSSGRVEQF
TRBV12-5	TRBJ2-3	many	ASGLGQDTQY